This entry features one TCR beta chain sequence. This CDR3 spans 17 amino acids. V shed 4 bases, J shed 6 bases, and the junction held 13 bases outside the gene matches. Germline V gene data show CDR1 as SGHDT and CDR2 as YYEEEE. This sample is drawn from a study of blood T cell repertoires in COVID-19. Measured with immunoSEQ multiplex PCR; TCRdb has only the in-frame clones, and not every one. The sample carries tens of thousands of clones, over 60% recorded once. V gene TRBV5-6 combines with J gene TRBJ1-1; 12 bases match TRBD1. The sequence was obtained from a woman of 80 years or more with active or convalescent COVID-19. Sequenced material: peripheral blood. CDR3 amino acids: CASSRGGTGGAFPEAFF. The CDR3 bases are TGTGCCAGCAGCCGGGGAGGGACAGGGGGCGCCTTCCCTGAAGCTTTCTTT.